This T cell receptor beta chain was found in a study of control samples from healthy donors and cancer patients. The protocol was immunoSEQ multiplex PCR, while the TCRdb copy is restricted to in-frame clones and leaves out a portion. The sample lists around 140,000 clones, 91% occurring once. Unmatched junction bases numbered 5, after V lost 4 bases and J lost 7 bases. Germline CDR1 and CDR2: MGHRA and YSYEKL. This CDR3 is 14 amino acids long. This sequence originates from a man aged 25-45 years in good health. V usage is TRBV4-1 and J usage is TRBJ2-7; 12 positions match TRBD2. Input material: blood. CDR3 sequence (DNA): TGCGCCAGCAGCCCTAGCGGGGGGGCACGGGAGCAGTACTTC. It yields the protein CASSPSGGAREQYF.